This T cell receptor beta chain was sequenced during a study of CD8 T cells in Susac syndrome. Both CD4+ and CD8+ T cells were negatively isolated, and TEMRA cells underwent FACS enrichment. The sample holds one count of this clonotype. An amount of RNA that ranged from 0.5 to 1 ug was reverse transcribed with random hexamers. One entry per CDR3 protein results from TCRdb running MiXCR on the immunoSEQ multiplex PCR reads. The sample holds more than 150,000 distinct CDR3 sequences; approximately 96% are singletons and the top ten take 0.21%. V lost 5 bases to trimming and J lost 1 base; unmatched junction nucleotides: 15. The CDR3 is made up of 18 amino acids. CDR1 is GTSNPN, CDR2 SVGIG, per germline (reference sequence).

This clonotype originated in a human donor with multiple sclerosis. The rearrangement joins TRBV30 to TRBJ2-2; TRBD2 aligns across 8 bases. Sequencing used CD8+ T cells from PBMCs. DNA for the CDR3: TGTGCCTGGGACCCACCGAATAAGCGGGGGAAGAACACCGGGGAGCTGTTTTTT. This gives the protein CAWDPPNKRGKNTGELFF.